This section outlines one T cell receptor (beta chain) sequence together with its context. The protocol was immunoSEQ multiplex PCR, while the TCRdb copy is restricted to in-frame clones and leaves out a portion. The sample includes 80,000 or so clones, about 90% of them seen just once. The data are from a study of T cell changes during pregnancy in multiple sclerosis. Germline V lookup: CDR1 LNHDA, CDR2 SQIVND (reference sequence). This CDR3 spans 15 amino acids. Trimming pared 5 bases from V and 4 bases from J, leaving 15 bases between. The chain is built from TRBV19 and TRBJ2-1; TRBD2 might be the D (6 bases). Sequenced material: peripheral blood, taken before pregnancy. The receptor was derived from a female donor with multiple sclerosis, enrolled in a pregnancy study. The CDR3 sequence: CASSPRPAGYNEQFF. CDR3 nucleotides: TGTGCCAGTAGTCCTCGGCCGGCGGGATACAATGAGCAGTTCTTC.